Below, 20 T cell receptor beta chains from the same sample are listed, as sequenced in a study of neurological immune-mediated disorders. One entry per CDR3 protein results from TCRdb running MiXCR on the 5' RACE reads. The table includes 87,000 or so distinct CDR3 sequences, 3% to 4.5% detected once. Sequenced sample: PBMCs. These receptors were taken from a woman younger than 35 with multiple sclerosis.

This clonotype was seen ten or more times. The rearrangement links TRBV6-5 to TRBJ2-3; no clear D. V was pared by 6 bases and J by 2 bases, with 6 bases between. CDR1 is MNHEY and CDR2 is SVGAGI in the germline V gene. This CDR3 region has 12 residues. The CDR3 DNA reads TGTGCCAGCAGGCAGGACACAGATACGCAGTATTTT. This encodes CASRQDTDTQYF.

This clonotype came up many times. V gene TRBV3-1 combines with J gene TRBJ1-1; D gene ambiguous. This CDR3 is 11 amino acids long. The germline gives CDR1 LGHDT, CDR2 YNNKEL (reference sequence). Trimming shortened V by 5 bases and J by 6 bases, and 7 bases separated the two germline ends. The CDR3 coding sequence is TGTGCCAGCAGCTCTATGGCTGAAGCTTTCTTT. This encodes CASSSMAEAFF.

This clonotype has ten or more counts. The chain combines TRBV5-1 with TRBJ2-2; D is unresolved. The length of the CDR3 is 14 residues. V was clipped by 3 bases and J by 8 bases, with 14 bases between them. Germline V CDR1 and CDR2: SGHRS, YFSETQ. This CDR3 reads CASSYLFSLGELFF. The CDR3 DNA sequence: TGCGCCAGCAGCTATCTATTTTCTCTGGGGGAGCTGTTTTTT.

This clonotype was picked up many times. V is TRBV20-1 and J is TRBJ1-2; D gene unclear. Between the trimmed V and J ends, which lost 0 bases and 4 bases, there was a span of 12 bases. The CDR3 is 14 residues long. CDR1 is DFQATT, CDR2 SNEGSKA, per germline (reference sequence). The CDR3 sequence: CSARERDGSYGYTF. The CDR3 DNA reads TGCAGTGCTAGAGAACGGGATGGTAGCTATGGCTACACCTTC.

This clonotype was detected many times. The rearrangement uses TRBV12-3 or TRBV12-4 and TRBJ2-3, with D perhaps TRBD2 (5 bases). Trimming took 3 bases from V and 5 from J, leaving 6 bases between them. This CDR3 contains 12 residues. The CDR3 reads CASSFGGDTQYF. For the CDR3, the DNA is TGTGCCAGCAGTTTTGGAGGAGATACGCAGTATTTT.

This clonotype was counted ten times or more. This chain connects TRBV27 to TRBJ2-1; 9 bases line up with TRBD1. CDR1 MNHEY and CDR2 SMNVEV come from the germline V gene (reference sequence). This CDR3 has 18 amino acids. V lost 3 bases to trimming and J lost 8 bases; unmatched junction nucleotides: 17. CDR3 coding DNA: TGTGCCAGCAGTTTGACAGGGGGTCATTCCCTACCCCTAGATGAGCAGTTCTTC. Amino acid sequence: CASSLTGGHSLPLDEQFF.

This clonotype was recorded many times. V is TRBV7-9 and J is TRBJ2-7; the match to TRBD1 covers 7 bases. There are 12 residues in the CDR3. CDR1 and CDR2 from the germline V gene are SEHNR and FQNEAQ (reference sequence). After removal of 0 bases from V and 12 bases from J, the junction contained 5 bases not matched to a gene. The CDR3 protein is CASSLADRSPYF. Written as DNA, the CDR3 is TGTGCCAGCAGCTTAGCGGACAGGTCGCCGTACTTC. Using reference TRBV7-9 and TRBJ2-7 for the parts outside the CDR3, the full variable domain is DTGVSQNPRHKITKRGQNVTFRCDPISEHNRLYWYRQTLGQGPEFLTYFQNEAQLEKSRLLSDRFSAERPKGSFSTLEIQRTEQGDSAMYLCASSLADRSPYFGPGTRLTVT.

Many counts were recorded for this clonotype. J is TRBJ2-7 and V is TRBV5-1; tentative D call: TRBD2 (6 bases). V was cut by 5 bases and J by 2 bases, with 11 bases left in between. This CDR3 has 13 residues. CDR1 SGHRS and CDR2 YFSETQ come from the germline V gene. The CDR3 loop is CASREGQTYEQYF. In DNA, the CDR3 is TGCGCCAGCAGGGAGGGGCAAACCTACGAGCAGTACTTC.

This clonotype was detected ten times or more. The chain recombines TRBV11-2 with TRBJ1-5; D gene ambiguous. Between the trimmed V and J ends, which lost 1 base and 4 bases, there was a span of 8 bases. In germline, CDR1 is SGHAT, CDR2 FQNNGV. The CDR3 contains 14 residues. In DNA, the CDR3 is TGTGCCAGCAGCTTAGGGCAGGAAAATCAGCCCCAGCATTTT. It translates to CASSLGQENQPQHF.

The sample holds many counts of this clonotype. The chain carries TRBV20-1 and TRBJ1-5, with D maybe TRBD1 (5 bases). Germline-derived CDR1 and CDR2 are DFQATT and SNEGSKA (reference sequence). Trimming cost V 0 bases and J 9 bases, with 15 bases left between them. The CDR3 is 14 residues long. The CDR3: CSARDRPGRGPQHF. Here the CDR3 DNA reads TGCAGTGCTAGAGATAGGCCAGGGAGAGGGCCCCAGCATTTT.

Comments on this clonotype: This clone may be a read error of a much larger clone one base away. CDR3 sequence (DNA): TGTGCCAGCAGTTCGGGCAGGGAGACCCAGTACTTC. Protein sequence: CASSSGRETQYF. The J gene is TRBJ2-5, the V gene TRBV6-5; D remains ambiguous. Germline V gene sequence: CDR1 MNHEY, CDR2 SVGAGI. V shed 4 bases and J shed 5 bases, with 8 bases lying between them. The CDR3 runs 12 residues.

This clonotype occurred many times. J is TRBJ1-5 and V is TRBV5-1, with D tentatively TRBD1 (5 bases). V shed 0 bases and J shed 4 bases, with 14 bases lying between them. The CDR3 runs to 16 residues. Germline CDR1 SGHRS, CDR2 YFSETQ. The CDR3 spells CASSLGPGYENQPQHF. DNA of the CDR3: TGCGCCAGCAGCTTGGGGCCAGGGTATGAGAATCAGCCCCAGCATTTT. Complete variable domain (other parts from reference TRBV5-1 and TRBJ1-5): KAGVTQTPRYLIKTRGQQVTLSCSPISGHRSVSWYQQTPGQGLQFLFEYFSETQRNKGNFPGRFSGRQFSNSRSEMNVSTLELGDSALYLCASSLGPGYENQPQHFGDGTRLSIL.

This clonotype was recorded at least ten times. This rearrangement joins TRBV4-2 to TRBJ2-5; D might be TRBD2 (5 bases). The CDR3 is made up of 12 amino acids. The germline V and J ends were trimmed by 3 bases and 5 bases, with 7 bases remaining between them. The germline V gene encodes CDR1 LGHNA and CDR2 YNFKEQ. CDR3 nucleotide sequence: TGTGCCAGCAGCCAGAGGAGGGAGACCCAGTACTTC. It specifies CASSQRRETQYF.

This clonotype was counted many times. The chain employs TRBV11-2 and TRBJ1-2; D is unresolved. Trimming shortened V by 8 bases and J by 2 bases, and 6 bases separated the two germline ends. Germline V CDR1 and CDR2: SGHAT, FQNNGV. The CDR3 length is 11 residues. CDR3 bases: TGTGCCAGCCGACTGAACTATGGCTACACCTTC. It yields the protein CASRLNYGYTF.

This chain uses TRBV5-1 with TRBJ1-5; D gene uncertain. The germline V and J ends were trimmed by 1 base and 6 bases, with 11 bases remaining between them. The germline gives CDR1 SGHRS, CDR2 YFSETQ. The CDR3 has 14 residues. The chain's CDR3 is CASSLYPNGQPQHF. The CDR3 region has the DNA TGCGCCAGCAGCTTGTACCCGAACGGTCAGCCCCAGCATTTT.

This clonotype has at least ten counts. The rearrangement links TRBV6-1 to TRBJ1-2, with D hard to call. V lost 6 bases and J 6 bases, leaving 20 bases between the germline ends. CDR1 is MNHNS, CDR2 SASEGT, per germline. The CDR3 is 15 amino acids. For the CDR3, the DNA is TGTGCCAGCAGGGCTTCAGGCACCTGGTTACATGGCTACACCTTC. As protein: CASRASGTWLHGYTF.

The sample holds many counts of this clonotype. The genes are TRBV29-1 and TRBJ1-6, with D unclear. Trimming left V 6 bases short and J 5 bases short, with 11 bases between. The CDR3 covers 13 residues. From germline, CDR1 is SQVTM and CDR2 ANQGSEA. CDR3 DNA: TGCAGCGTGACGGAGGGAAATAATTCACCCCTCCACTTT. Translation: CSVTEGNNSPLHF.

This clonotype was counted at least ten times. This CDR3 is CASSLPWAKNTEAFF. For the CDR3, the DNA is TGTGCCAGCAGTTTGCCGTGGGCAAAGAACACTGAAGCTTTCTTT. The V gene is TRBV6-2 or TRBV6-3, the J gene TRBJ1-1, with D uncertain. Per the germline V gene, CDR1 is MNHEY and CDR2 is SVGEGT. This CDR3 has 15 residues. V gave up 4 bases and J gave up 1 base, with 13 bases separating them.

In this sample, this clonotype turned up many times. The genes are TRBV5-5 and TRBJ2-7; 7 bases are shared with TRBD1. Trimming removed 4 bases from V and 3 bases from J; junction bases left unmatched: 7. Germline CDR1 and CDR2: SGHKS and YYEKEE (reference sequence). The CDR3 extends over 14 amino acids. The CDR3 spells CASSLSQGFYEQYF. CDR3 bases: TGTGCCAGCAGCCTTTCACAGGGGTTCTACGAGCAGTACTTC.

In its sample, this clonotype was seen many times. The chain couples TRBV7-2 to TRBJ1-6, with TRBD1 as a possible D gene (6 bases). The CDR3 length is 17 residues. V was clipped by 3 bases and J by 9 bases, with 21 bases between them. Germline loops: CDR1 SGHTA, CDR2 FQGNSA. The CDR3 region has the DNA TGTGCCAGCAGCTTTTCGAATTACGGGGGGCTCGGTTCACCCCTCCACTTT. The encoded protein is CASSFSNYGGLGSPLHF.